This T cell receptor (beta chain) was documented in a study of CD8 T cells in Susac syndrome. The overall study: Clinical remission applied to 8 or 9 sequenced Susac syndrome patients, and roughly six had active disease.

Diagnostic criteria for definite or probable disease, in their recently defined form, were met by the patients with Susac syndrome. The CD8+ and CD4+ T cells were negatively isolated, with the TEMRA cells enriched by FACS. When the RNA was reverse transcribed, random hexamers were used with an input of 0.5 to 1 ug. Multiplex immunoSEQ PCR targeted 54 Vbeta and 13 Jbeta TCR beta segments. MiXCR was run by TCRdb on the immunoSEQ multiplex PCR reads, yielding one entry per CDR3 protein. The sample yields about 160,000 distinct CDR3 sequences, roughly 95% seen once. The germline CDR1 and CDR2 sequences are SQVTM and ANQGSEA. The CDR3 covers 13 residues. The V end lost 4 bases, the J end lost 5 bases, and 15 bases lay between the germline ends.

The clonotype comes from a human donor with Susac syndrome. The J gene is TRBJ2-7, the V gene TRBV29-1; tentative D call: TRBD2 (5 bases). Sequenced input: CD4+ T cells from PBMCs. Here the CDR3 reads CSVGFSGINEQYF. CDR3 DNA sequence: TGCAGCGTTGGATTCTCCGGGATCAACGAGCAGTACTTC.